This T cell receptor (beta chain) was captured by sequencing in a study of cytomegalovirus exposure and HLA in healthy donors. Study results and limitations: Immune exposure was documented only through CMV serostatus. The study put 150 to 200 TCR beta chains on its list as cytomegalovirus-associated.

Germline V CDR1 and CDR2: GTSNPN, SVGIG (reference sequence). The CDR3 is 17 amino acids. V lost 0 bases, J lost 4 bases, and 20 bases lay in between. About this clone itself: The antigen remains unidentified.

Primers: 60 Vbeta forward and 13 Jbeta reverse. Profiled with immunoSEQ multiplex PCR; TCRdb holds only in-frame clones, not every one. The sample holds some 130,000 clones, about 80% seen once. This chain links TRBV30 with TRBJ2-3; maybe TRBD1 (5 bases). The specimen sequenced was PBMCs. This receptor was obtained from a male donor in good health and CMV-seronegative. The CDR3 coding sequence is TGTGCCTGGAGTGTACCTGACCTTCTTAGGGGCCCAGATACGCAGTATTTT. This gives the protein CAWSVPDLLRGPDTQYF.